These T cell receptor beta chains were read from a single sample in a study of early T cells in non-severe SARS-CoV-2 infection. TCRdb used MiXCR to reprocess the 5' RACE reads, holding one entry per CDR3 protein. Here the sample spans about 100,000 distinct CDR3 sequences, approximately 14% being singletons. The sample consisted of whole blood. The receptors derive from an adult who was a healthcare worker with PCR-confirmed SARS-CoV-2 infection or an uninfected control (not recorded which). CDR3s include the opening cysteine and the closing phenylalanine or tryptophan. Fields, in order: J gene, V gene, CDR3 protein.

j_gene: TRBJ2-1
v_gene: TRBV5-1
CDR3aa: CASSFRAGVYNEQFF

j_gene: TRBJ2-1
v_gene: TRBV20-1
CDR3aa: CSASRGGKSSYNEQFF

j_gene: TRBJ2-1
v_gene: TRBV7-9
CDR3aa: CASSAYNEQFF

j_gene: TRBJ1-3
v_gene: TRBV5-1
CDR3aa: CASSLAYSGNTIYF

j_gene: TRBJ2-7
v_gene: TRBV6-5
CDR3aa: CASSYRGRAYEQYF

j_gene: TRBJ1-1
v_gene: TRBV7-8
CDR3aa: CASSPQTGWTEAFF

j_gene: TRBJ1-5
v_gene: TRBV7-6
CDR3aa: CASSFRGQPQHF

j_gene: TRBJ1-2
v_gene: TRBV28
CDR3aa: CASSSGPDGYTF

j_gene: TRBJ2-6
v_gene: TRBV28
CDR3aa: CASSVGANVLTF

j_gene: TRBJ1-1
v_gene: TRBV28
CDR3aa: CASSSGGENTEAFF

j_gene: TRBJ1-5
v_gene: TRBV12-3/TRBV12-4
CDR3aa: CASSLSRLGDYQPQHF